The 26 T cell receptor beta chains given below trace back to one sample, sequenced in a study of beta chain features in type 1 diabetes. Study-level results: All four CD4+ subsets of Type 1 diabetes patients contained TCRB CDR3s that were moderately but significantly shorter.

Expressed TCRB transcripts were sequenced because the entire RNA isolate underwent reverse transcription. Sequencing was performed with immunoSEQ multiplex PCR; in TCRdb, only in-frame clones are kept and a portion is missing. The table shows about 260,000 clones, with roughly 21% occurring only once. Their specific antigens are unknown. The sequenced material came from naive CD4+ T cells from blood. Receptors were obtained from a woman between 40 and 50 years old with type 1 diabetes.

This clone appeared a few times. The chain links TRBV9 to TRBJ1-1, with 11 positions matching TRBD1. V lost 0 bases to trimming and J lost 11 bases; unmatched junction nucleotides: 6. The CDR3 spans 14 residues. From germline, CDR1 is SGDLS and CDR2 YYNGEE. CDR3 loop: CASSVAGQGAQAFF. In nucleotides, the CDR3 is TGTGCCAGCAGCGTAGCTGGACAGGGGGCTCAGGCTTTCTTT.

CDR3 protein: CASRGWGSSNYGYTF. CDR3 bases: TGTGCCAGCAGAGGTTGGGGCAGTTCTAACTATGGCTACACCTTC. The chain links TRBV27 to TRBJ1-2, with TRBD1 as a possible D gene (5 bases). From germline, CDR1 is MNHEY and CDR2 SMNVEV (reference sequence). CDR3 length: 15 amino acids. V was cut by 6 bases and J by 0 bases, with 14 bases left in between.

V gene TRBV29-1 combines with J gene TRBJ1-1; D remains unclear. The length of the CDR3 is 13 residues. V was clipped by 7 bases and J by 4 bases, with 16 bases between them. From germline, CDR1 is SQVTM and CDR2 ANQGSEA. CDR3 sequence: CSAGRWEATEAFF. The CDR3 bases are TGCAGCGCCGGACGGTGGGAGGCCACTGAAGCTTTCTTT.

J is TRBJ2-7 and V is TRBV30; TRBD1 matches 8 bases. CDR1 is GTSNPN and CDR2 is SVGIG in the germline V gene (reference sequence). The CDR3 length is 14 residues. The ends lost 3 bases at V and 1 base at J; junction bases unmatched: 5. CDR3 loop: CAWRGWTGSYEQYF. The DNA of the CDR3 is TGTGCCTGGAGGGGCTGGACAGGGTCCTACGAGCAGTACTTC.

This clone was seen a handful of times. J is TRBJ2-1 and V is TRBV5-4, with a tentative D call TRBD1 (6 bases). Germline V CDR1 and CDR2: SGHNT, YYREEE (reference sequence). This CDR3 is 12 amino acids long. V lost 0 bases to trimming and J lost 10 bases, with 8 bases between them. CDR3 amino acids: CASSLDTGEQFF. The CDR3 nucleotides read TGTGCCAGCAGCTTGGACACAGGGGAGCAGTTCTTC.

This clone was observed a handful of times. The chain employs TRBV4-1 and TRBJ1-2; the D is unclear. With 0 bases removed from V and 8 bases from J, the gap between germline ends came to 4 bases. Germline V lookup: CDR1 MGHRA, CDR2 YSYEKL. The CDR3 extends over 11 amino acids. CDR3 region: CASSQDRGYTF. CDR3 nucleotide sequence: TGCGCCAGCAGCCAAGATCGGGGCTACACCTTC.

This chain joins TRBV28 and TRBJ2-4; no reliable D call. CDR3 size: 12 residues. The germline V gene has CDR1 MDHEN and CDR2 SYDVKM. Trimming took off 3 bases at V and 5 bases at J, with 5 bases between the two ends. The CDR3 is CASSFIENIQYF. CDR3 nucleotide sequence: TGTGCCAGCAGTTTTATAGAAAACATTCAGTACTTC. The variable domain in full, with the rest retrieved from reference TRBV28 and TRBJ2-4, is DVKVTQSSRYLVKRTGEKVFLECVQDMDHENMFWYRQDPGLGLRLIYFSYDVKMKEKGDIPEGYSVSREKKERFSLILESASTNQTSMYLCASSFIENIQYFGAGTRLSVL.

The V call is TRBV18, the J call TRBJ2-5, with D tentatively TRBD2 (7 bases). There are 13 residues in the CDR3. V lost 7 bases and J 2 bases, leaving 11 bases between the germline ends. Germline CDR1 reads KGHSH; CDR2 reads LQKENI. The CDR3, as DNA: TGTGCCAGCTGCCGGGGGGCACAAGAGACCCAGTACTTC. It specifies CASCRGAQETQYF.

The chain employs TRBV28 and TRBJ1-1, with unresolved D. V was shortened by 2 bases and J by 3 bases, with 7 bases between the two germline ends. Germline V gene sequence: CDR1 MDHEN, CDR2 SYDVKM. The CDR3 length is 13 residues. CDR3 in amino acids: CASSLSQYTEAFF. CDR3 nucleotides: TGTGCCAGCAGTTTAAGTCAGTACACTGAAGCTTTCTTT.

This clone has a handful of counts. The junction does not match germline at one end; this may be a read error. The chain combines TRBV2 with TRBJ1-4; D is unresolved. The CDR3 is 12 residues long. The V gene's germline CDR1 is SNHLY and CDR2 FYNNEI. DNA of the CDR3: TGTGCCACCGGACGGACTATTGAAAAACTGTTTTTT. Residues: CATGRTIEKLFF.

This chain connects TRBV28 to TRBJ2-3; D is perhaps TRBD2 (6 bases). The CDR3 covers 16 residues. The V end lost 5 bases, the J end lost 4 bases, and 19 bases lay between the germline ends. In germline, CDR1 is MDHEN, CDR2 SYDVKM. The CDR3 nucleotides read TGTGCCAGCAGTCCTCGACTAGTAGCAACCGCAGATACGCAGTATTTT. Translation: CASSPRLVATADTQYF.

This clone was observed a few times. This chain joins TRBV29-1 and TRBJ1-1, with D hard to call. V lost 3 bases and J lost 1, with 9 bases in between. CDR1 and CDR2 from the germline V gene are SQVTM and ANQGSEA. The CDR3 contains 13 residues. As DNA, the CDR3 is TGCAGCGTTGATCGGTCCCAGAACACTGAAGCTTTCTTT. This codes for CSVDRSQNTEAFF.

The chain recombines TRBV28 with TRBJ2-2; the D is unclear. The CDR3 extends over 14 amino acids. Germline assignment: CDR1 MDHEN and CDR2 SYDVKM. Trimming left V 8 bases short and J 1 base short, with 11 bases between. CDR3 nucleotides: TGTGCCAGCCACCTATCGGGGAACACCGGGGAGCTGTTTTTT. It encodes CASHLSGNTGELFF.

The table lists this clone with a few counts. V and J are TRBV30 and TRBJ1-1, with D maybe TRBD1 (5 bases). From germline, CDR1 is GTSNPN and CDR2 SVGIG (reference sequence). The V gene lost 7 bases and the J gene lost 0 bases, with 9 bases spanning the gap. This CDR3 is 12 amino acids long. CDR3 sequence (DNA): TGTGCCTTCAGGGTCATGAACACTGAAGCTTTCTTT. Translating gives CAFRVMNTEAFF.

In its sample, this clone was seen a few times. This same CDR3 is encoded by further DNA sequences in the sample. The genes are TRBV13 and TRBJ1-5; the D is unclear. Trimming took 0 bases from V and 4 from J, leaving 4 bases between them. CDR1 is PRHDT, CDR2 FYEKMQ, per germline (reference sequence). This CDR3 is 13 amino acids long. The CDR3 reads CASSLGANQPQHF. In nucleotides, the CDR3 is TGTGCCAGCAGCTTAGGGGCTAATCAGCCCCAGCATTTT.

This clone was detected only a few times. The same CDR3 is also encoded by other DNA sequences in this sample. The V call is TRBV6-5, the J call TRBJ1-1; D perhaps matches TRBD1 (6 bases). Germline V lookup: CDR1 MNHEY, CDR2 SVGAGI. V shed 0 bases and J shed 5 bases, with 10 bases lying between them. This CDR3 contains 14 residues. The CDR3 coding sequence is TGTGCCAGCAGTTACTCGGGGCAGGGGACTGAAGCTTTCTTT. This translates into CASSYSGQGTEAFF.

This clone was picked up a small number of times. The same CDR3 arises from other DNA sequences in this sample as well. This chain's CDR3 is CASSLDGTGSNQPQHF. For the CDR3, the DNA is TGCGCCAGCAGCTTGGATGGGACAGGTAGCAATCAGCCCCAGCATTTT. This rearrangement joins TRBV5-1 to TRBJ1-5; 8 positions agree with TRBD1. CDR3 length: 16 residues. Germline assignment: CDR1 SGHRS and CDR2 YFSETQ. The V gene end was trimmed by 0 bases and the J gene end by 0 bases; junction bases not matched to a gene: 2.

The rearrangement joins TRBV13 to TRBJ2-2, with D tentatively TRBD2 (6 bases). The ends were cut back, 6 bases at V and 4 bases at J, with 12 bases in the middle. The CDR3 is 14 amino acids. The germline gives CDR1 PRHDT, CDR2 FYEKMQ (reference sequence). DNA for the CDR3: TGTGCCAGCAGTCGTCGGACTACCACCGGGGAGCTGTTTTTT. The encoded protein is CASSRRTTTGELFF.

This clone showed up just a few times. The chain couples TRBV30 to TRBJ1-4; D is uncertain. The CDR3 contains 12 residues. CDR1 GTSNPN and CDR2 SVGIG come from the germline V gene (reference sequence). Between the trimmed V and J ends, which lost 4 bases and 6 bases, there was a span of 9 bases. The CDR3 region is CAWNSPDEKLFF. As DNA, the CDR3 is TGTGCCTGGAACTCGCCGGATGAAAAACTGTTTTTT. Using reference TRBV30 and TRBJ1-4 for the parts outside the CDR3, the full variable domain is SQTIHQWPATLVQPVGSPLSLECTVEGTSNPNLYWYRQAAGRGLQLLFYSVGIGQISSEVPQNLSASRPQDRQFILSSKKLLLSDSGFYLCAWNSPDEKLFFGSGTQLSVL.

This clone was counted a few times. The V call is TRBV7-2, the J call TRBJ1-2; 7 positions agree with TRBD1. Trimming cost V 3 bases and J 8 bases; bases outside gene matches: 6. This CDR3 spans 13 amino acids. Germline loops: CDR1 SGHTA, CDR2 FQGNSA. In DNA form, the CDR3 reads TGTGCCAGCAGCTTCACAGGGGACGGAGGCTACACCTTC. This sequence encodes CASSFTGDGGYTF.

CDR3 DNA: TGCGCCACCAATGAAGGACAGGCTCCGGAGACCCAGTACTTC. It encodes CATNEGQAPETQYF. The V gene is TRBV5-1, the J gene TRBJ2-5; TRBD1 matches at 7 bases. V trimming: 9 bases; J trimming: 5 bases; junction bases outside the gene matches: 13. The CDR3 covers 14 residues. Germline V lookup: CDR1 SGHRS, CDR2 YFSETQ.

The rearrangement joins TRBV9 to TRBJ2-3; a possible D gene is TRBD2 (7 bases). There are 16 residues in the CDR3. The germline V gene encodes CDR1 SGDLS and CDR2 YYNGEE. The V and J ends lost 0 bases and 6 bases respectively, with 17 bases between them. CDR3 nucleotides: TGTGCCAGCAGCGTAGCGGCGGGGGCCGGTAAGGATACGCAGTATTTT. Translated, it gives CASSVAAGAGKDTQYF.

V gene TRBV29-1 combines with J gene TRBJ1-2; the D is unclear. Germline V gene lookup returns CDR1 SQVTM and CDR2 ANQGSEA. V lost 0 bases and J 8 bases, leaving 16 bases between the germline ends. This CDR3 is built from 14 residues. Here the CDR3 DNA reads TGCAGCGTTGAAGATCGGCGGGAAGGCGGGGGCTACACCTTC. Amino acids: CSVEDRREGGGYTF.

This clone showed up just a few times. The chain recombines TRBV5-1 with TRBJ2-1; 7 nucleotides agree with TRBD2. Per the germline V gene, CDR1 is SGHRS and CDR2 is YFSETQ. With V trimmed by 3 bases and J by 7 bases, 10 bases remained unmatched. The CDR3 is 15 residues long. CDR3 sequence (DNA): TGCGCCAGCAGCTCCCTGGGGAGGCGGGAGAATGAGCAGTTCTTC. This sequence encodes CASSSLGRRENEQFF.

Only a few counts were recorded for this clone. This chain links TRBV30 with TRBJ2-1, with 12 positions matching TRBD2. The CDR3 sequence is 13 residues long. V was clipped by 6 bases and J by 6 bases; unmatched bases: 3. CDR1 is GTSNPN and CDR2 is SVGIG in the germline V gene (reference sequence). Written as DNA, the CDR3 is TGTGCCTGCGGACTAGCGGGAATCAATGAGCAGTTCTTC. It specifies CACGLAGINEQFF. Drawing the rest from reference TRBV30 and TRBJ2-1, the complete variable domain is SQTIHQWPATLVQPVGSPLSLECTVEGTSNPNLYWYRQAAGRGLQLLFYSVGIGQISSEVPQNLSASRPQDRQFILSSKKLLLSDSGFYLCACGLAGINEQFFGPGTRLTVL.

This clone came up a few times. The V call is TRBV27, the J call TRBJ2-1; 10 nucleotides align to TRBD2. Germline lookup yields CDR1 MNHEY and CDR2 SMNVEV (reference sequence). The CDR3 totals 15 residues. Trimming cost V 2 bases and J 5 bases; bases outside gene matches: 3. This CDR3 is CASSLGLAADNEQFF. In nucleotides, the CDR3 is TGTGCCAGCAGTTTAGGACTAGCGGCAGACAATGAGCAGTTCTTC.